This T cell receptor beta chain was profiled in a study of cytomegalovirus exposure and HLA in healthy donors. Amplification used 60 Vbeta primers and 13 Jbeta primers. The repertoire was sequenced with immunoSEQ multiplex PCR; TCRdb's copy has only in-frame clones and lacks some. The repertoire includes fewer than 200,000 clones, roughly 79% of them detected once, and around 14% sits in the top ten. V shed 5 bases, J shed 0 bases, and the junction held 5 bases outside the gene matches. Germline CDR1 is SQVTM and CDR2 is ANQGSEA. The CDR3 length is 16 residues. This sequence originates from a woman in her forties or fifties in good health and CMV-seronegative. The material sequenced was PBMCs. V usage is TRBV29-1 and J usage is TRBJ1-6, with 9 bases identical to TRBD1. The CDR3 here is CSVRLQGASYNSPLHF. CDR3 DNA: TGCAGCGTTAGACTACAGGGGGCCTCCTATAATTCACCCCTCCACTTT.